Listed below are T cell receptor beta chains from one sample, sequenced in a study of blood T cell repertoires in COVID-19. Using immunoSEQ multiplex PCR, the repertoire was profiled, and TCRdb retains in-frame clones only, with some absent. The table lists roughly 340,000 clones, over 70% of them singletons. The sample comprised peripheral blood. These receptors came from a woman aged 45-65 years with COVID-19, enrolled during active disease. The CDR3 runs from the conserved cysteine through the conserved F or W. Fields, in order: clone size, V gene, J gene, D gene, CDR3 DNA, CDR3 protein. D genes are given only for firm matches. Clone size is shown for a subset of rows, as once, few, many or a class of expanded clone.

many	TRBV19	TRBJ1-2	NA	TGTGCCAGTAGTATAGGACAGGTCTATGGCTACACCTTC	CASSIGQVYGYTF
NA	TRBV3-1/TRBV3-2	TRBJ2-5	TRBD1	TGTGCCAGCAGCCAAGGTGGACAGGGGGCGGGAGAGACCCAGTACTTC	CASSQGGQGAGETQYF
NA	TRBV3-1/TRBV3-2	TRBJ2-6	TRBD1	TGTGCCAGCAGTCCGACAGGGTCTGGGGCCAACGTCCTGACTTTC	CASSPTGSGANVLTF
NA	TRBV6-6	TRBJ2-1	TRBD2	TGTGCCAGCAGTTACTCGACAGGACTAGCGCGGAATGAGCAGTTCTTC	CASSYSTGLARNEQFF
NA	TRBV19	TRBJ1-6	TRBD1	TGTGCCACCAGACAGGGTGGGCGCAATTCACCCCTCCACTTT	CATRQGGRNSPLHF
NA	TRBV27	TRBJ2-7	NA	TGTGCCAGCAGCAGCAGGGGTCATTACTCCTACGAGCAGTACTTC	CASSSRGHYSYEQYF
NA	TRBV27	TRBJ1-1	TRBD1	TGTGCCAGCAGTTTAGGGACAGGGCTGAGGACTGAAGCTTTCTTT	CASSLGTGLRTEAFF
NA	TRBV18	TRBJ1-1	NA	TGTGCCAGCTCACCACTAGTGGGGATTCAACCTGGGGAGACTGAAGCTTTCTTT	CASSPLVGIQPGETEAFF
NA	TRBV4-1	TRBJ2-2	NA	TGCGCCAGCAGCCAAGATAATCCGACATTTGCGAACACCGGGGAGCTGTTTTTT	CASSQDNPTFANTGELFF
NA	TRBV27	TRBJ2-3	TRBD1	TGTGCCAGCAGTGGCCGGGACAGGCCCACAGATACGCAGTATTTT	CASSGRDRPTDTQYF
NA	TRBV7-9	TRBJ2-1	TRBD2	TGTGCCAGCAGCCCAGGGACTAGCGGGAGTTTTTATGAGCAGTTCTTC	CASSPGTSGSFYEQFF
once	TRBV6-6	TRBJ1-6	NA	TGTGCCAGCAATAGCCTCGGGGATAATTCACCCCTCCACTTT	CASNSLGDNSPLHF
NA	TRBV6-6	TRBJ1-5	TRBD1	TGTGCCAGCAGTCGGGGTAGACACAGGGGAAAGTCTAGCAATCAGCCCCAGCATTTT	CASSRGRHRGKSSNQPQHF
once	TRBV2	TRBJ1-5	NA	TGTGCCAGCAGTCTTAGGGGCAGGGTGGAATTAGGTTATAGCAATCAGCCCCAGCATTTT	CASSLRGRVELGYSNQPQHF
NA	TRBV5-6	TRBJ2-2	TRBD2	TGTGCCAGCAGCCCCCACTCGGCGGGAGGGACCGGGGAGCTGTTTTTT	CASSPHSAGGTGELFF
NA	TRBV18	TRBJ2-2	NA	TGTGCCAGCCCAACGGGGGACCCGAACACCGGGGAGCTGTTTTTT	CASPTGDPNTGELFF
NA	TRBV23-1	TRBJ2-4	TRBD1	TGCGCCAGCAGACAGGGGGCTTTAACCAAAAACATTCAGTACTTC	CASRQGALTKNIQYF
once	TRBV30	TRBJ1-2	NA	TGTGCCTGGAGCCTAAGTGAGGGTGGCTACACCTTC	CAWSLSEGGYTF
NA	TRBV6-6	TRBJ1-6	NA	TGTGCCAGCAGTCCACATCGGGTGTGGGGGGGAAATTCACCCCTCCACTTT	CASSPHRVWGGNSPLHF
few	TRBV7-9	TRBJ1-5	NA	TGTGCCAGCAGCCCTACAGGGTTGAATCAGCCCCAGCATTTT	CASSPTGLNQPQHF
NA	TRBV6-4	TRBJ2-7	NA	TGTGCCAGCAGTCCCTTTCCGGGAGCGATGTACGAGCAGTACTTC	CASSPFPGAMYEQYF
few	TRBV10-3	TRBJ2-7	NA	TGTGCCATCAGGCCGGACACCTCCTACGAGCAGTACTTC	CAIRPDTSYEQYF
NA	TRBV30	TRBJ2-7	NA	TGTGCCTGGGCCCCAGACAGTTACTCCTACGAGCAGTACTTC	CAWAPDSYSYEQYF
once	TRBV13	TRBJ1-2	TRBD1	TGTGCCAGCAGCCCCCCCTCAGGGGGTAACTATGGCTACACCTTC	CASSPPSGGNYGYTF
NA	TRBV7-9	TRBJ2-7	NA	TGTGCCAGCAGCCCGGCGGGGGCGCACTACGAGCAGTACTTC	CASSPAGAHYEQYF
NA	TRBV7-5	TRBJ2-5	NA	TGTGCCAGAAGCTTAGAGGAGGTACTAGCGCCCGGACTAGGCCAGTACTTC	CARSLEEVLAPGLGQYF
NA	TRBV5-8	TRBJ2-4	TRBD2	TGTGCCAGCAGCCCACCAGGACTAGCGGGAGGACTAGCCAAAAACATTCAGTACTTC	CASSPPGLAGGLAKNIQYF
NA	TRBV9	TRBJ2-3	TRBD2	TGTGCCAGCAGCGCCCCTAGCGGGAGACGAATCTTATCTGAAACGCAGTATTTT	CASSAPSGRRILSETQYF
NA	TRBV30	TRBJ1-1	NA	TGTGCCTGGAGTGTACAGGGTAACACTGAAGCTTTCTTT	CAWSVQGNTEAFF
NA	TRBV7-8	TRBJ2-7	TRBD1	TGTGCCAGCGGAAGGACAGGGTACCACGAGCAGTACTTC	CASGRTGYHEQYF
NA	TRBV14	TRBJ1-4	NA	TGTGCCAGCAGCCTGCAGGGGTTTGGGAATGAAAAACTGTTTTTT	CASSLQGFGNEKLFF
NA	TRBV7-8	TRBJ1-4	TRBD1	TGTGCCAGCAGCTTAGAAAGGGACAGGGTTGAAAAACTGTTTTTT	CASSLERDRVEKLFF
NA	TRBV19	TRBJ2-1	TRBD2	TGTGCCATTAAAATGGCGGGAGCTTCGGGAAATGAGCAGTTCTTC	CAIKMAGASGNEQFF
NA	TRBV10-3	TRBJ2-1	NA	TGTGCCATCTCCGGTTACAATGAGCAGTTCTTC	CAISGYNEQFF
NA	TRBV19	TRBJ2-3	NA	TGTGCCAGTAGTATCACTACGCTAGATACGCAGTATTTT	CASSITTLDTQYF
NA	TRBV19	TRBJ2-3	TRBD1	TGTGCCAGTACTCTAAGGGGGCCAGATACGCAGTATTTT	CASTLRGPDTQYF
NA	TRBV28	TRBJ2-7	NA	TGTGCCAGCAGCCAGGGAAGCTCCTACGAGCAGTACTTC	CASSQGSSYEQYF
NA	TRBV10-3	TRBJ1-1	NA	TGTGCCATCAGTGGGGGTGGTGTGGGGCAGGTGGCTGAAGCTTTCTTT	CAISGGGVGQVAEAFF
NA	TRBV6-5	TRBJ1-5	NA	TGTGCCAGCAGCCGGGGGAGGGGAGGAGATCAGCCCCAGCATTTT	CASSRGRGGDQPQHF
NA	TRBV29-1	TRBJ1-1	TRBD1	TGCAGCGTACAGACAGGGCGAAACACTGAAGCTTTCTTT	CSVQTGRNTEAFF
NA	TRBV5-4	TRBJ2-1	TRBD2	TGTGCCAGCAGCTTGGCCCCCGGACTAGCGGGAGGGAATGAGCAGTTCTTC	CASSLAPGLAGGNEQFF
NA	TRBV14	TRBJ2-2	NA	TGTGCCAGCAGCCGGGCCCTGGTGATGGACGGGGAGCTGTTTTTT	CASSRALVMDGELFF
NA	TRBV3-1/TRBV3-2	TRBJ2-1	NA	TGTGCCAGCAGCCAAGATTGGCGGAAAAATGAGCAGTTCTTC	CASSQDWRKNEQFF
NA	TRBV12-3/TRBV12-4	TRBJ2-1	NA	TGTGCCAGCAGTGCGGGGTTCAATGAGCAGTTCTTC	CASSAGFNEQFF
NA	TRBV7-8	TRBJ2-1	NA	TGTGCCAGCAGCATGACTAGATTTGAGCAGTTCTTC	CASSMTRFEQFF
NA	TRBV3-1/TRBV3-2	TRBJ1-1	TRBD1	TGTGCCAGCAGATCCGGGACAGTGAACACTGAAGCTTTCTTT	CASRSGTVNTEAFF
NA	TRBV5-5	TRBJ2-7	TRBD2	TGTGCCAGCAGCGGGACTAGCGGTTCCTACGAGCAGTACTTC	CASSGTSGSYEQYF
NA	TRBV19	TRBJ1-4	NA	TGTGCCAGTAGTCCGGGGGGGTCTGCAACTAATGAAAAACTGTTTTTT	CASSPGGSATNEKLFF
once	TRBV6-5	TRBJ2-1	TRBD2	TGTGCCAGCAGTTACGAACTAGCGGTATACAATGAGCAGTTCTTC	CASSYELAVYNEQFF
NA	TRBV6-2/TRBV6-3	TRBJ1-1	TRBD1	TGTGCCAGCAGTTATCTAGGGGGCAGGGAATATTCTGAAGCTTTCTTT	CASSYLGGREYSEAFF
NA	TRBV25-1	TRBJ1-3	NA	TGTGCCAGCGCCCCGGCAGGTGGAAACACCATATATTTT	CASAPAGGNTIYF
NA	TRBV7-8	TRBJ1-3	NA	TGTGCCAGCAGCTTAGTTCGGACTGGAATAAACACCATATATTTT	CASSLVRTGINTIYF
NA	TRBV12-3/TRBV12-4	TRBJ1-2	NA	TGTGCCAGCAGGTTGACTCTTAACTATGGCTACACCTTC	CASRLTLNYGYTF
NA	TRBV4-2	TRBJ2-3	TRBD1	TGTGCCAGCAGCCAAGAAGGACAGGCCCGAACAGATACGCAGTATTTT	CASSQEGQARTDTQYF
NA	TRBV13	TRBJ1-6	NA	TGTGCCAGCAGCTTAGCCGGGACAACGGGGTCACCCCTCCACTTT	CASSLAGTTGSPLHF
NA	TRBV6-5	TRBJ1-1	NA	TGTGCCAGCATCCGTCCCGGGACAAGGAACACTGAAGCTTTCTTT	CASIRPGTRNTEAFF
NA	TRBV11-2	TRBJ2-1	NA	TGTGCCAGCAGCTTGTTCGGGGGCTCCTACAATGAGCAGTTCTTC	CASSLFGGSYNEQFF